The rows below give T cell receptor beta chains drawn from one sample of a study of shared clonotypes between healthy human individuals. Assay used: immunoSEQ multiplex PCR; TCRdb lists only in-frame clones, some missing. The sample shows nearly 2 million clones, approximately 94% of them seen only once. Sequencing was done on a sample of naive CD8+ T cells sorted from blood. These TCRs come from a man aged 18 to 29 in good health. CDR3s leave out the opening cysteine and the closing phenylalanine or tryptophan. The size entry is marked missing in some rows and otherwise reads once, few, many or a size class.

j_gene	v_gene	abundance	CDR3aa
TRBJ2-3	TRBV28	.	ASSSPLTGGPADTQY
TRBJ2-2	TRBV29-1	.	SVVGGDTGELF
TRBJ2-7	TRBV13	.	ASRIPGRPDYEQY
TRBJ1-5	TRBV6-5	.	ASSYRQTPDQPQH
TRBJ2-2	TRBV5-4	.	ASSLADSGELF
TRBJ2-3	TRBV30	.	AWSSQGASTDTQY
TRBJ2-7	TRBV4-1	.	ASSPKGGGYEQY
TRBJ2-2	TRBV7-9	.	ASIIQGDRGHTGELF
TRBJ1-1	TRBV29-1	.	SVDEVPTVPEAF
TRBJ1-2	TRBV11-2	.	ASSPNTGQGLRYT
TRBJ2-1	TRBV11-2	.	ASSLAAGVKDNEQF
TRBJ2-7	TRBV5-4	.	ASSYSAGLNEQY
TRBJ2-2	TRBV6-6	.	ASSSQGNTGELF
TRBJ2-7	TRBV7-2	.	ASSSPMTEQY
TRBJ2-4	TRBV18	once	ASSPSSAPNSKNIQY
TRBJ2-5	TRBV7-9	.	ASSLYNVEETQY
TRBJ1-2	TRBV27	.	ASTSGTDPYGYT
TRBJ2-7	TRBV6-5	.	ASSYWGGSEQY
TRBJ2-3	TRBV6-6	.	ASSYGLAGDTQY
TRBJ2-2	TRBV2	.	ASSETRASVGYTGELF
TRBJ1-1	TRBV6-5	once	ASSRGQGLNTEAF
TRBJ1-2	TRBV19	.	ASSITAGENYGYT
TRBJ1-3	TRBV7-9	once	ASSTPGGGMEGNTIY
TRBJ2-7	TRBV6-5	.	ASSGGQGVFYEQY
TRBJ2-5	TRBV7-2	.	ASTTTGGGETQY
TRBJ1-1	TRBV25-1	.	ASSRGGAGTEAF
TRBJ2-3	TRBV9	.	ASSVAAASTDTQY
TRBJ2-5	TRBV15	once	ATSRNRAGTMETQY
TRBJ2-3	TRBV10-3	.	AISERGQGDTQY
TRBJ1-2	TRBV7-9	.	ASSSAGDGYT
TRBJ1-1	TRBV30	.	AWGQVNTEAF
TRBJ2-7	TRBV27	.	ASRIAGAYEQY
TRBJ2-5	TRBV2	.	ASSEESGRAVGGETQY
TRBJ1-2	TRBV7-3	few	ASSSLSGGGYT
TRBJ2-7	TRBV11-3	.	ASSFPWAPKNYEQY
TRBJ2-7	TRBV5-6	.	ASRTGPAGYEQY
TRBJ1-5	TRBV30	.	AWAPEYNQPQH
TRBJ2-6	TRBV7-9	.	ASIQTGWSFSGANVLT
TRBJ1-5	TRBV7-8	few	ASSLDQGIQPQH
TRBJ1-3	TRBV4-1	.	ASGGQAPLGPNTIY
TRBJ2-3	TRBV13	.	ASSLEGKDTQY
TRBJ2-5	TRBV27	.	ASRGIQETQY
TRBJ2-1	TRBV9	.	ASSVPGYNEQF
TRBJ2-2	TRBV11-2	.	ASNPTENTGELF
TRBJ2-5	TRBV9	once	ASSVGLIQETQY
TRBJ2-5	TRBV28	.	ASSPLAGWEETQY
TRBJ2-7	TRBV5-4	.	ASSLDESYEQY
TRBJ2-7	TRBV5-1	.	ASSPGQGPARLEQY
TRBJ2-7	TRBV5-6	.	ASSTGGYYEQY
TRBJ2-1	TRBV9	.	ASSADYFNEQF